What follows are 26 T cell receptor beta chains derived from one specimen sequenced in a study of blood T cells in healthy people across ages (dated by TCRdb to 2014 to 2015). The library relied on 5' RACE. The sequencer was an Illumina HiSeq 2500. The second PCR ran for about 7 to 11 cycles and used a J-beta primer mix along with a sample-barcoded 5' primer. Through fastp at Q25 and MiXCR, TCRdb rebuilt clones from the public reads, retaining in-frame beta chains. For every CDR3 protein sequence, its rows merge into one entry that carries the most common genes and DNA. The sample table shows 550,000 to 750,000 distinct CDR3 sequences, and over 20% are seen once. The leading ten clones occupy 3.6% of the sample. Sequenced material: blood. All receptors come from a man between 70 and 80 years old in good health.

DNA of the CDR3: TGCAGTGCTAGAGATAAGACTAGCGGGAGACCTGAGCAGTTCTTC. It is translated as CSARDKTSGRPEQFF. The V gene is TRBV20-1, the J gene TRBJ2-5; 12 bases are a match to TRBD2. The end of the DNA fits TRBJ2-1 better, so the J call may be wrong. This CDR3 has 15 residues. Germline V gene lookup returns CDR1 DFQATT and CDR2 SNEGSKA (reference sequence).

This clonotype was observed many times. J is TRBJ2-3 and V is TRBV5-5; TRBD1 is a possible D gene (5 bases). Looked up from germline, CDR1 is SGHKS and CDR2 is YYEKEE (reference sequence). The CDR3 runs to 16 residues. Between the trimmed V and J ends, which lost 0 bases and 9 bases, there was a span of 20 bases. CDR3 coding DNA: TGTGCCAGCAGCTTGGAAGTGGCAGGGTCCAGGATAACGCAGTATTTT. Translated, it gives CASSLEVAGSRITQYF. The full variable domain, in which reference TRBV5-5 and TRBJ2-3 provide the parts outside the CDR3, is DAGVTQSPTHLIKTRGQQVTLRCSPISGHKSVSWYQQVLGQGPQFIFQYYEKEERGRGNFPDRFSARQFPNYSSELNVNALLLGDSALYLCASSLEVAGSRITQYFGPGTRLTVL.

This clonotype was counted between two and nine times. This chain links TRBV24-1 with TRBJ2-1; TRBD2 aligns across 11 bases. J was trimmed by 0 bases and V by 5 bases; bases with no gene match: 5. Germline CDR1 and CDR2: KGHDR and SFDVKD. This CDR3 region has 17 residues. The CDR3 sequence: CATSVGTSGLSYNEQFF. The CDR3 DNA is TGTGCCACCAGTGTCGGGACTAGCGGCCTCTCCTACAATGAGCAGTTCTTC.

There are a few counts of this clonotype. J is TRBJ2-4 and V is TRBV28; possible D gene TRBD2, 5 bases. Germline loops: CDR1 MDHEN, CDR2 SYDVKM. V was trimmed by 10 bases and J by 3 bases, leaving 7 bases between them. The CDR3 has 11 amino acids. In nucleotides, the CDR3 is TGTGCCACTCGGGGCAAAAACATTCAGTACTTC. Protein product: CATRGKNIQYF. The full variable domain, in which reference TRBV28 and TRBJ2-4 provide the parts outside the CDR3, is DVKVTQSSRYLVKRTGEKVFLECVQDMDHENMFWYRQDPGLGLRLIYFSYDVKMKEKGDIPEGYSVSREKKERFSLILESASTNQTSMYLCATRGKNIQYFGAGTRLSVL.

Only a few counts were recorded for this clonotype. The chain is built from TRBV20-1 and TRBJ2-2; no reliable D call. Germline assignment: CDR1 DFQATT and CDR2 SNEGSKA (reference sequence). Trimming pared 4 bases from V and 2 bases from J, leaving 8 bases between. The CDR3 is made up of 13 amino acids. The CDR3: CSAITVNTGELFF. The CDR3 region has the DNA TGCAGTGCTATTACAGTTAACACCGGGGAGCTGTTTTTT.

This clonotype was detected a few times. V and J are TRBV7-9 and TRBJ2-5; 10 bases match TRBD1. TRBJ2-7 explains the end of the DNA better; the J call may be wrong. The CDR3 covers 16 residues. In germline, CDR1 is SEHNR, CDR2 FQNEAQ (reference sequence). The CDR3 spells CASSPGDRGSSYEQYF. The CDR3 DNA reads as TGTGCCAGCAGCCCGGGGGACAGGGGAAGCTCCTACGAGCAGTACTTC.

Here the CDR3 reads CASSLAGIDGYTF. CDR3 in DNA: TGTGCCAGCAGCTTAGCAGGAATCGATGGCTACACCTTC. This chain uses TRBV7-9 with TRBJ1-2; no definite D call. The CDR3 is 13 amino acids. Between the trimmed V and J ends, which lost 0 bases and 6 bases, there was a span of 8 bases. Germline V gene sequence: CDR1 SEHNR, CDR2 FQNEAQ (reference sequence).

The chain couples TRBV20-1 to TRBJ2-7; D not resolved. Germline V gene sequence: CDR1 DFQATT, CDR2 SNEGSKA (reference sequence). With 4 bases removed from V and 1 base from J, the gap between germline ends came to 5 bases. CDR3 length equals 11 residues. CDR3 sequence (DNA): TGCAGTGCTACTACTTCCTACGAGCAGTACTTC. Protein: CSATTSYEQYF.

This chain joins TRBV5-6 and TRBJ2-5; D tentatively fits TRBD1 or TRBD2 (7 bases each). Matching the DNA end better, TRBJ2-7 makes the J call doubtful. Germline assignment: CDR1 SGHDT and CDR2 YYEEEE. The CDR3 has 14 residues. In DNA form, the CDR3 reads TGTGCCAGCACCGGACTAGGGGGCTACTACGAGCAGTACTTC. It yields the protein CASTGLGGYYEQYF.

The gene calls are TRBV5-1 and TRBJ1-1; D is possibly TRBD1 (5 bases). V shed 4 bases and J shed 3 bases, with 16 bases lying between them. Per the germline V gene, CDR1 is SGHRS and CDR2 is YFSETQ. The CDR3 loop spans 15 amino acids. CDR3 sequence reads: CASSPSGDLDTEAFF. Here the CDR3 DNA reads TGCGCCAGCAGCCCGTCGGGGGACTTAGACACTGAAGCTTTCTTT.

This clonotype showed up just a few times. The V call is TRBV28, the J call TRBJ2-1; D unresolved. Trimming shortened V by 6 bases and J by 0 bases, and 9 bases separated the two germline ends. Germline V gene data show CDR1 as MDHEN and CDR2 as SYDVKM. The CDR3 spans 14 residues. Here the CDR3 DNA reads TGTGCCAGCAGAGAGAGCAACTCCTACAATGAGCAGTTCTTC. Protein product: CASRESNSYNEQFF.

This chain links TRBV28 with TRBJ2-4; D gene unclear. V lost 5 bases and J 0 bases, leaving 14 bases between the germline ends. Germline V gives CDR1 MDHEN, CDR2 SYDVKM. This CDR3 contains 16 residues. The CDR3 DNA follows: TGTGCCAGCAGTACCCCCAGTTTACTAGCCAAAAACATTCAGTACTTC. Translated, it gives CASSTPSLLAKNIQYF.

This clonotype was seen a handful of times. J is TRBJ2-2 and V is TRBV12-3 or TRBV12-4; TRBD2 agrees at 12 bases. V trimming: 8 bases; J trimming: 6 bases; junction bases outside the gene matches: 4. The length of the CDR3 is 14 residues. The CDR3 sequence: CASGLAGGPGELFF. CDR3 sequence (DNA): TGTGCCAGCGGTCTAGCGGGAGGGCCCGGGGAGCTGTTTTTT.

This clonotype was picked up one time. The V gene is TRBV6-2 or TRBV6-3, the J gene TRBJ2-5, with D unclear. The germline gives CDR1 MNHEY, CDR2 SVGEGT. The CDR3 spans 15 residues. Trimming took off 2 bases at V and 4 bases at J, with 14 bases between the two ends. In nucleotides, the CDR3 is TGTGCCAGCAGTTACGAACAGACCAACCGAGAGACCCAGTACTTC. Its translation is CASSYEQTNRETQYF.

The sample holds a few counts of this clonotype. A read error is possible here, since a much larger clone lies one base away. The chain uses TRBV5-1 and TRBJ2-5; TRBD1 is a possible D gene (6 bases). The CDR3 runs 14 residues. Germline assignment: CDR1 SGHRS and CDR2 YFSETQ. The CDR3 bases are TGCGCCAGCAGCTTGGTTGGGGGCCAAGAGTCCCAGTACTTC. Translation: CASSLVGGQESQYF.

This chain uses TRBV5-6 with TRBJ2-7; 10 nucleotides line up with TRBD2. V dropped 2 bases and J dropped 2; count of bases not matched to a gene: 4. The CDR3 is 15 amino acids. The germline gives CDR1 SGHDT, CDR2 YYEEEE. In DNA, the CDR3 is TGTGCCAGCAGCTTATGGACTAGCGGTACCTACGAGCAGTACTTC. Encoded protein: CASSLWTSGTYEQYF.

CDR3 sequence: CAISDSYEQYF. In nucleotides, the CDR3 is TGTGCCATCAGTGACAGCTACGAGCAGTACTTC. The chain is built from TRBV10-3 and TRBJ2-7; no clear D gene. The V gene lost 3 bases and the J gene lost 3 bases, with 3 bases spanning the gap. This CDR3 region has 11 residues. Germline CDR1 is ENHRY and CDR2 is SYGVKD.

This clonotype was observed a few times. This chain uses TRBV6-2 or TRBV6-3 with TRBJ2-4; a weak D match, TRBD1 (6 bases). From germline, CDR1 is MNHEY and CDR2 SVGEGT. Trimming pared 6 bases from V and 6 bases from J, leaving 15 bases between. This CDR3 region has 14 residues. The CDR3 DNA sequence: TGTGCCAGCAGCCGGGACAATGGCGTAAACATTCAGTACTTC. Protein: CASSRDNGVNIQYF.

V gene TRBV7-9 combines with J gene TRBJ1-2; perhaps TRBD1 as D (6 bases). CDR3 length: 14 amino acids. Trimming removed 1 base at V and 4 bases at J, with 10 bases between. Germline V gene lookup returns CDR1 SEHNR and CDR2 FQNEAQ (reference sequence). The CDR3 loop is CASSLGTAAYGYTF. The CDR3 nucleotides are TGTGCCAGCAGCTTAGGGACAGCTGCCTATGGCTACACCTTC. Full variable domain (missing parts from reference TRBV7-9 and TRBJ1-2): DTGVSQNPRHKITKRGQNVTFRCDPISEHNRLYWYRQTLGQGPEFLTYFQNEAQLEKSRLLSDRFSAERPKGSFSTLEIQRTEQGDSAMYLCASSLGTAAYGYTFGSGTRLTVV.

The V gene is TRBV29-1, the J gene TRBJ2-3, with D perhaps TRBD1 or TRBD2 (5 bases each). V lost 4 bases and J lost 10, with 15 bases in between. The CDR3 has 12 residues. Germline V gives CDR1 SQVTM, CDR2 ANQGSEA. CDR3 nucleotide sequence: TGCAGCGTTGTAGGCCAAAGAGGGGCGCAGTATTTT. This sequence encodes CSVVGQRGAQYF.

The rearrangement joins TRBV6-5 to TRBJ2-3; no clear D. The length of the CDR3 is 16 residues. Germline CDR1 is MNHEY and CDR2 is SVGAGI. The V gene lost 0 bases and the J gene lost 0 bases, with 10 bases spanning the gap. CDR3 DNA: TGTGCCAGCAGTTACTCTAGCCTTATCAGCACAGATACGCAGTATTTT. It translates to CASSYSSLISTDTQYF.

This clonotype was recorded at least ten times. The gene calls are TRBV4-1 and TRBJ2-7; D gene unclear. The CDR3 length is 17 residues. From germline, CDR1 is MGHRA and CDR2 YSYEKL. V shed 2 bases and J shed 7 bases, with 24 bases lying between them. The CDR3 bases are TGCGCCAGCAGCCAAACCCAACCTAACCTAGGGCTCTCTGAGCAGTACTTC. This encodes CASSQTQPNLGLSEQYF.

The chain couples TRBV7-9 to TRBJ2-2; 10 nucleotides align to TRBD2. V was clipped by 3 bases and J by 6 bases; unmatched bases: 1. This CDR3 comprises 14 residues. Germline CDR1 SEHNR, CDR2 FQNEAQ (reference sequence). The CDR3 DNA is TGTGCCAGCAGCTTCGGGACTAGCGCCGGGGAGCTGTTTTTT. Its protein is CASSFGTSAGELFF. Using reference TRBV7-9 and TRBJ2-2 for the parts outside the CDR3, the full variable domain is DTGVSQNPRHKITKRGQNVTFRCDPISEHNRLYWYRQTLGQGPEFLTYFQNEAQLEKSRLLSDRFSAERPKGSFSTLEIQRTEQGDSAMYLCASSFGTSAGELFFGEGSRLTVL.

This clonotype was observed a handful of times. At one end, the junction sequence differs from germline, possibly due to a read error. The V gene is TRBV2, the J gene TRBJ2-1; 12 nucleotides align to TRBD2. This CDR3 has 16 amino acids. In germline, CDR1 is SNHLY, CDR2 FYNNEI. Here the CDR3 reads CASSVTSGGSYNGQFF. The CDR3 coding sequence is TGTGCCAGCAGTGTTACTAGCGGGGGGTCCTACAATGGGCAGTTCTTC.

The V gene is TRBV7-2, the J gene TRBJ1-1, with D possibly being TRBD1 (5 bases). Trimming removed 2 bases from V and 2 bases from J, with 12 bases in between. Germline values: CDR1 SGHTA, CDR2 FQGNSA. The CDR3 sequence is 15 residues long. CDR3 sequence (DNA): TGTGCCAGCAGCTTACCCCGAGGGGTTAACACTGAAGCTTTCTTT. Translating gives CASSLPRGVNTEAFF.

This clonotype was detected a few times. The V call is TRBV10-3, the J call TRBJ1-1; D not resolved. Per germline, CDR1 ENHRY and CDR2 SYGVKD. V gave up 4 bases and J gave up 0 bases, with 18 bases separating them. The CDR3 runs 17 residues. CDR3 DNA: TGTGCCATCAGTGCATTGAGAGAGACAAACTTGAACACTGAAGCTTTCTTT. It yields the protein CAISALRETNLNTEAFF.